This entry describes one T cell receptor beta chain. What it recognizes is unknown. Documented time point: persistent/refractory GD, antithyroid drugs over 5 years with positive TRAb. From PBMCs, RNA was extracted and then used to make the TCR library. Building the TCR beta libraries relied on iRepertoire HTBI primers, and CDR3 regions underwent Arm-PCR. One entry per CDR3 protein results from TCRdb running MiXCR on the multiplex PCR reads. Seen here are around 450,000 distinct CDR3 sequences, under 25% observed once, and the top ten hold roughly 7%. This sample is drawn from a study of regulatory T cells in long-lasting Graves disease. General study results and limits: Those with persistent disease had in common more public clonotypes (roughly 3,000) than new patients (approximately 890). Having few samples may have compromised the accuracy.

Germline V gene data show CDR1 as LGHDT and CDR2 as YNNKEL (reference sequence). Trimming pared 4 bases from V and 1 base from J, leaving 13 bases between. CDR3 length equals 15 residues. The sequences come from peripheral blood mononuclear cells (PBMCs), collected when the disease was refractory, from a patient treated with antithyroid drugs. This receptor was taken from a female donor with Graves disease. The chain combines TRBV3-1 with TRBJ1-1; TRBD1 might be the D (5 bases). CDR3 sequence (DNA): TGTGCCAGCAGCCCCCCAGGGTTTCGGAACACTGAAGCTTTCTTT. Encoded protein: CASSPPGFRNTEAFF.